The following is a TCR beta chain sequence with its context. Which antigen it targets is not known. A junction boundary mismatches the germline segment, possibly from a read error. This entry belongs to a study of tumor-infiltrating lymphocytes in primary liver carcinoma (dated by TCRdb to about 2017). About the investigation overall: Of the five patients (three men and two women, aged 30 to 69 years), four had hepatocellular carcinoma and one had combined HCC and intrahepatic cholangiocarcinoma. The five patients had tumors of stage T1-T3 N0M0, with maximum diameters ranging from 4.2 to 10 cm. Roughly 3.65 to 7.13 million productive TCRbeta reads were obtained per sample, and no significant difference in read depth was found between tissue types. TCRbeta repertoire sequencing, expression microarrays and whole-exome sequencing were combined in the study across five regions of each liver tumor, with adjacent normal tissue and blood also included. TCRbeta repertoire sequencing covered 35 specimens from 5 patients: roughly 25 tumor regions, 5 adjacent noncancerous liver tissues and 5 peripheral blood samples. To link TCRbeta repertoire diversity with the local molecular phenotype, the roughly 25 tumor region samples were profiled using Agilent mRNA microarrays. Technical replicate repertoires showed high reproducibility, with mean shared-clone rates around 0.91 and correlation coefficients above 0.95. The research as a whole found: Only roughly 8-25% of top clones appeared in all five regions of a tumor, which suggests that tumor-infiltrating T cells are spatially heterogeneous. Because only the TCR beta chain was sequenced and unpaired alpha chains were not captured, true repertoire diversity is likely underestimated. A significantly larger repertoire fraction was made up by the top 250 clones in tumors than in blood (p = 0.039). Repertoire overlap was higher between tumor regions (mean approximately 36%) than tumor-adjacent (around 17%) or tumor-blood (about 14%) pairs, consistent with antigen-driven expansion. Since the samples were bulk and unsorted, there was no way to compare CD4+ and CD8+ T cell repertoires. The study included only five patients, and the authors note findings should be validated in a larger study.

Reading from cysteine to phenylalanine, the CDR3 counts 15 amino acids. The only DNA kept is the CDR3, 45 bases in frame from the first base. The CDR1 and CDR2 encoded by the germline V gene are SGHAT and FQNNGV. Without any cell sorting, total RNA and DNA were co-extracted from around 18-30 mg of bulk tissue using the AllPrep DNA/RNA mini kit. Four to six patients with histopathologically diagnosed primary liver carcinoma underwent surgical resection in China between 2015 and 2016. Patients had chronic HBV infection and were treatment-naive at sampling. Each tumor was sampled at five spatially separated regions: the tumor centre plus the superior, inferior, left-lateral and right-lateral poles. Histological examination found more than 90% viable tumor cells in every tumor sample. Fresh tumor and adjacent tissue pieces were bisected, with one half stored in RNAlater at -80 degrees C and the other half sent for histology.

A constant-region primer and ProtoScript II reverse transcriptase were used to reverse-transcribe TCRbeta-specific cDNA from 500 ng total RNA. TCRbeta libraries were built with three nested multiplex PCR rounds, a slightly modified ARM-PCR procedure. Multiplex TRBV1-TRBV30 forward primers and a Cbeta reverse primer were used in the first two PCR rounds, each of which was run for about 10 cycles. Sample barcodes and Illumina adapters were added in a final 25-cycle PCR with Deep VentR polymerase. Before sequencing, amplicons between 200 and 500 bp were purified from gel using a QIAquick gel extraction kit. An Illumina HiSeq 2500 was used to sequence the TCRbeta amplicons with 250-bp paired-end reads. The source study handled its data this way. Quality trimming of reads was performed with Trimmomatic v0.33, and paired reads were merged with FLASH v1.2.11 so that full CDR3 sequences could be recovered. V, D and J germline segments were assigned to the rearranged TCRbeta sequences by MiGEC v1.2.1b. Clonotype statistics and Shannon-Wiener diversity indices were calculated with VDJtools v1.0.0. Except for diversity analysis, only the 250 most abundant clonotypes of each sample were used in subsequent analyses to reduce sampling bias. TCRdb trimmed public reads at Q25 via fastp, called clones via MiXCR and kept in-frame beta chains. Each entry merges the rows of one CDR3 protein and shows their most common DNA and genes. None of the V and J calls come from the authors' own analysis; TCRdb made them. The sample records about 110,000 distinct CDR3 sequences, 50% to 70% of which are singletons. Around 8.5% of the sample rests with the top ten.

The origin of this receptor is a woman aged 60-75 years with primary liver carcinoma and hepatitis B virus infection. The sequencing sample was made of liver tumor tissue from sampling region 1. Per the publication, the cell subset or site label means: tumor region T1, superior pole. This sequence uses TRBV11-2 and TRBJ2-1, with TRBD2 identical over 10 junction bases. The CDR3 has the sequence CASSSPRTSGDEQFF. The bases read TGTGCCAGTAGCTCACCTCGGACTAGCGGCGATGAGCAGTTCTTC.